These T cell receptor beta chains were read from a single sample in a study of T cell responses to AZD1222 COVID-19 vaccine. Assay: immunoSEQ multiplex PCR; the TCRdb copy retains only in-frame clones and omits some. The sample lists around 100,000 clones; almost 85% were seen once. This specimen consisted of peripheral blood, obtained on day 0 of AZD1222 vaccination. The receptors shown here come from an adult in good health. Each CDR3 is given with its conserved first and last residue. D genes are given only for firm matches. Clone size is stated in some rows and not others, as once, few, many or a class when expanded.

.	.	TRBV29-1	14	TRBJ2-7	TGCAGCGCCCAGACCCTCGAAAAAAACTACGAGCAGTACTTC	CSAQTLEKNYEQYF
.	.	TRBV14	13	TRBJ1-5	TGTGCCAGCAGCCAAGGCAGTCACCAGCCCCAGCATTTT	CASSQGSHQPQHF
.	.	TRBV4-3	14	TRBJ2-1	TGCGCCAGCAGCCAAGACTTCACCGGGACAGAGCAGTTCTTC	CASSQDFTGTEQFF
TRBD1	.	TRBV5-5	15	TRBJ1-2	TGTGCCAGCAGCTTGGCCGGGACAGGCATCTATGGCTACACCTTC	CASSLAGTGIYGYTF
.	few	TRBV4-1	15	TRBJ2-1	TGCGCCAGCAGCCAATCATTCGTACGTTACAATGAGCAGTTCTTC	CASSQSFVRYNEQFF
.	.	TRBV30	15	TRBJ1-3	TGTGCCTGGAGCCCCCCCAGAATCTCTGGAAACACCATATATTTT	CAWSPPRISGNTIYF
.	.	TRBV12-3/TRBV12-4	12	TRBJ2-1	TGTGCCAGCAGTTTCGGCCTCGATGAGCAGTTCTTC	CASSFGLDEQFF
.	.	TRBV2	13	TRBJ1-2	TGTGCCAGCATCTCTGACGGAACTTCTGGCTACACCTTC	CASISDGTSGYTF
.	.	TRBV6-5	15	TRBJ1-5	TGTGCCAGCAGGTCAACGGACGGTAACAATCAGCCCCAGCATTTT	CASRSTDGNNQPQHF
.	.	TRBV3-1/TRBV3-2	14	TRBJ1-4	TGTGCCAGCAGCCTGCAAAGGGGGACTGAAAAACTGTTTTTT	CASSLQRGTEKLFF
.	few	TRBV9	14	TRBJ1-4	TGTGCCAGCAGCGTAGCTGTCAGTAATGAAAAACTGTTTTTT	CASSVAVSNEKLFF
.	.	TRBV10-3	12	TRBJ1-3	TGTGCCATCAGTGATTGGGGCCACACCATATATTTT	CAISDWGHTIYF
TRBD1	.	TRBV28	12	TRBJ2-7	TGTGCCAGTCAGACAGGGGCGAGGGAGCAGTACTTC	CASQTGAREQYF
.	.	TRBV9	16	TRBJ2-6	TGTGCCAGCAGCGTGGAGGTTGGTGCTGGGGCCAACGTCCTGACTTTC	CASSVEVGAGANVLTF
.	.	TRBV28	14	TRBJ1-2	TGTGCCAGCCTGTCGTTGCAGCGGGACTATGGCTACACCTTC	CASLSLQRDYGYTF
TRBD1	.	TRBV7-9	14	TRBJ1-2	TGTGCCAGCAGCTTATCCAAGGGGGCCTATGGCTACACCTTC	CASSLSKGAYGYTF
.	.	TRBV19	14	TRBJ1-2	TGTGCCAGTACCCGGGAGGGACTTTCAGACGGCTACACCTTC	CASTREGLSDGYTF
.	few	TRBV9	15	TRBJ2-1	TGTGCCAGCAGCGTAGACCTCACCTCCTACAATGAGCAGTTCTTC	CASSVDLTSYNEQFF
.	.	TRBV2	16	TRBJ1-2	TGTGCCAGCAGTGAATTCGGTACGGGGGGTGTTGGTGGCTACACCTTC	CASSEFGTGGVGGYTF
.	.	TRBV5-1	14	TRBJ2-1	TGCGCCAGCAGCTTGGGTGGTCCAATCAATGAGCAGTTCTTC	CASSLGGPINEQFF
.	.	TRBV6-5	14	TRBJ1-3	TGTGCCAGCACCCAACAGGGATGGGGAAACACCATATATTTT	CASTQQGWGNTIYF
.	.	TRBV24-1	13	TRBJ1-2	TGTGCCACCAGTGATGGCAGTTACTATGGCTACACCTTC	CATSDGSYYGYTF
.	.	TRBV6-5	13	TRBJ2-5	TGTGCCAGCAGTTACTCGATTTATGAGACCCAGTACTTC	CASSYSIYETQYF
.	few	TRBV4-3	17	TRBJ2-1	TGCGCCAGCAGCCAAGATCGGGCCGGCAGCTCCTACAATGAGCAGTTCTTC	CASSQDRAGSSYNEQFF
TRBD1	.	TRBV4-2	17	TRBJ1-1	TGTGCCACCCTCCCCGGGGACAGGGCTTTCATGAACACTGAAGCTTTCTTT	CATLPGDRAFMNTEAFF
TRBD2	.	TRBV19	19	TRBJ2-5	TGTGCCAGTAGTACCACCGGGACTAGCGGGAGGGCCGGGATCGGTGTCCAGTACTTC	CASSTTGTSGRAGIGVQYF
.	.	TRBV24-1	11	TRBJ1-1	TGTGCCACCAGCTATAATGGTGAAGCTTTCTTT	CATSYNGEAFF
.	.	TRBV21-1	17	TRBJ2-5	TGTGCCAGCAGCAAAGGAGGTACAGGGGAGGTCGGAAAGACCCAGTACTTC	CASSKGGTGEVGKTQYF
TRBD1	.	TRBV24-1	12	TRBJ2-1	TGTGCGGTCGGCAGGGGGCCTAATGAGCAGTTCTTC	CAVGRGPNEQFF
.	.	TRBV5-1	15	TRBJ2-2	TGCGCCAGCAGCGTCCGGGACTCCAGGGCGGGGGAGCTGTTTTTT	CASSVRDSRAGELFF
TRBD2	.	TRBV14	15	TRBJ2-3	TGTGCCAGCAGCCAGTGGACTAGGCCGTCATTGGCGCAGTATTTT	CASSQWTRPSLAQYF
TRBD2	.	TRBV4-1	18	TRBJ2-5	TGCGCCAGCAGCCAATGGGGACTAGCGGGAGATGTCGGCGAGACCCAGTACTTC	CASSQWGLAGDVGETQYF
TRBD1	.	TRBV29-1	14	TRBJ1-1	TGCAGCGTTGAAGAACATCGTTTCGGACAGGAGGCTTTCTTT	CSVEEHRFGQEAFF
.	.	TRBV15	12	TRBJ2-7	TGTGCCACCAGCCGGGACTTCTACGAGCAGTACTTC	CATSRDFYEQYF
.	.	TRBV27	14	TRBJ1-4	TGTGCCAGCAGTTTATTGGGTCTTAATGAAAAACTGTTTTTT	CASSLLGLNEKLFF